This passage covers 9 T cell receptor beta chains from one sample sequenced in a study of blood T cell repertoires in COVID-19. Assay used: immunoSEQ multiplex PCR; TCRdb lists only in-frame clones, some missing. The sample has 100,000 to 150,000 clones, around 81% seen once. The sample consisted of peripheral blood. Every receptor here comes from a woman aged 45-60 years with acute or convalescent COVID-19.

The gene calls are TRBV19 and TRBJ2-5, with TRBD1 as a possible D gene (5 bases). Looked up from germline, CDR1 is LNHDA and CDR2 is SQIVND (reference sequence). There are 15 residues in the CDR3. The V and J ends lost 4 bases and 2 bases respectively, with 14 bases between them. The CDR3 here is CASSSYGHGQETQYF. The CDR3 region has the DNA TGTGCCAGTAGTAGCTACGGACATGGGCAAGAGACCCAGTACTTC.

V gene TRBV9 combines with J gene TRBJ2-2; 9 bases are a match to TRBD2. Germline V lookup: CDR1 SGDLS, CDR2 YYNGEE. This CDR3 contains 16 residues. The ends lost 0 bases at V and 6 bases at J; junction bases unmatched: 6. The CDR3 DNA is TGTGCCAGCAGCGTAGGACATAGCGGGAGTTCCGGGGAGCTGTTTTTT. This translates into CASSVGHSGSSGELFF.

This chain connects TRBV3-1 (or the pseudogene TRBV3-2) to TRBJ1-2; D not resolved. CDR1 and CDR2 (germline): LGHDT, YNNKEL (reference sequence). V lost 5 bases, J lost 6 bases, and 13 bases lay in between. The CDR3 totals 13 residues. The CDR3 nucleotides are TGTGCCAGCAGCGTGAGGGATCCGGATGGCTACACCTTC. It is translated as CASSVRDPDGYTF.

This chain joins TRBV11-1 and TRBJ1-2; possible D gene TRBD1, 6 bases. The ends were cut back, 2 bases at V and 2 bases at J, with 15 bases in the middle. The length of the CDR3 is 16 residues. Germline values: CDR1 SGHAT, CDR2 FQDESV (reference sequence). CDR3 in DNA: TGTGCCAGCAGCTTACGGCGGGGGGCGCAGAACTATGGCTACACCTTC. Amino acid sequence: CASSLRRGAQNYGYTF.

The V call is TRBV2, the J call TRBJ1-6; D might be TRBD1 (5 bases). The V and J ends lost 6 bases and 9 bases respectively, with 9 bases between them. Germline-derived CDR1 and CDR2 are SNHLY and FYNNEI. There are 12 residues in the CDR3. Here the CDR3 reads CASSRQSSPLHF. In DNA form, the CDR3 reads TGTGCCAGCAGCCGACAGAGTTCACCCCTCCACTTT.

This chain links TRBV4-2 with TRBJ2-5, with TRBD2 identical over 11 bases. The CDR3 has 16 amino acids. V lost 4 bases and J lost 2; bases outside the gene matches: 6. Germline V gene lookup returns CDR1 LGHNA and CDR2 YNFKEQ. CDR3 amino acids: CASSLPIAGGQETQYF. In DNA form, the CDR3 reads TGTGCCAGCAGCCTACCGATAGCGGGGGGGCAAGAGACCCAGTACTTC.

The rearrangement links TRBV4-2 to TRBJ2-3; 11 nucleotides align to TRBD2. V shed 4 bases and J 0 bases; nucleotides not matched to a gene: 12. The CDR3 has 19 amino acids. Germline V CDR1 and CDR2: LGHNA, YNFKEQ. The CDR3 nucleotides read TGTGCCAGCAGCCGCCCCGGGACTAGCGGAAGTACTAGCACAGATACGCAGTATTTT. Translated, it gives CASSRPGTSGSTSTDTQYF.

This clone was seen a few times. The CDR3 DNA sequence: TGTGCCAGCAGTGCTAGCGGGACCGGGGAGCTGTTTTTT. Translation: CASSASGTGELFF. The gene calls are TRBV2 and TRBJ2-2; TRBD2 matches at 8 bases. This CDR3 has 13 residues. Germline V lookup: CDR1 SNHLY, CDR2 FYNNEI. Trimming took 4 bases from V and 5 from J; bases not matched to a gene: 0.

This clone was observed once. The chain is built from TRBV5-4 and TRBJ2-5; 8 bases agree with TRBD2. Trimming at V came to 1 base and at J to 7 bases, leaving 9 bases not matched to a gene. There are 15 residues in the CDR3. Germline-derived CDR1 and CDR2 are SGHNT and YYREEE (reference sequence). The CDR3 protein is CASSLSSGRSGTQYF. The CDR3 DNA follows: TGTGCCAGCAGCTTGTCGAGCGGGAGATCCGGGACCCAGTACTTC. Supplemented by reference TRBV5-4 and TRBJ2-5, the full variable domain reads ETGVTQSPTHLIKTRGQQVTLRCSSQSGHNTVSWYQQALGQGPQFIFQYYREEENGRGNFPPRFSGLQFPNYSSELNVNALELDDSALYLCASSLSSGRSGTQYFGPGTRLLVL.